This T cell receptor beta chain is drawn from a study of blood T cell repertoires in COVID-19. Study-level background: Whether acute or convalescent, the COVID-19 samples came from the United States, Italy and Spain.

A Seattle source enrolled patients during active infection and followed them longitudinally. The length of the CDR3 is 13 residues. The germline gives CDR1 LNHDA, CDR2 SQIVND (reference sequence). Trimming cost V 8 bases and J 5 bases; bases outside gene matches: 8. Per the authors' pipeline: Quantification of nucleated cells was approximated via reference gene primer amplification. The protocol was immunoSEQ multiplex PCR, while the TCRdb copy is restricted to in-frame clones and leaves out a portion. The DNA gave D and trimming, while V, J and clone size come from that table. The sample gives approximately 290,000 clones, approximately 91% of which show up once; around 2.2% is in the top ten.

V usage is TRBV19 and J usage is TRBJ1-1; 7 bases agree with TRBD1. The clonotype was recovered from a woman aged 30 to 39 with COVID-19, enrolled during active disease. Sequencing was carried out using peripheral blood. The CDR3 here is CASGLQGVTEAFF. The CDR3 region has the DNA TGTGCCAGTGGCCTTCAGGGGGTAACTGAAGCTTTCTTT.